In this sample, the clone carrying this T cell receptor beta chain turned up a few times. What it binds is unknown. The CDR3 covers 15 residues. Germline V lookup: CDR1 MDHEN, CDR2 SYDVKM. J gave up 7 bases and V 6 bases, and 15 bases lay outside the gene matches. RNA transcripts were the template, and TCR beta CDR3 regions were amplified from them. A first-round RT-PCR used HTBI primers, followed by a second-round multiplex PCR. TCRdb re-derived calls from the multiplex PCR reads in MiXCR, one entry per CDR3 protein. The sample comprises about 210,000 distinct CDR3 sequences, 25% to 35% of which are singletons, and about 9.1% rests with the top ten. Thyroid ultrasound, orbital computed tomography, TRAb, serum thyroxine and clinical symptoms formed the basis of diagnosis. The source of the sample is a study of Graves' ophthalmopathy and Graves' hyperthyroidism. At the level of the study: Before any treatment was given, at initial diagnosis, peripheral blood was collected. Notes on the study in general: Blood shared most expanded thyroid clonotypes above 0.001 frequency. Sensitivity reached 87.88% and specificity 75% to 82% for a 13-signature model separating ophthalmopathy from stable hyperthyroidism.

The specimen was peripheral blood. The rearrangement uses TRBV28 and TRBJ2-7; TRBD2 matches 7 bases. This TCR was recovered from a man aged 50-60 years with Graves' ophthalmopathy. CDR3 in amino acids: CASSPPLAGVREQYF. CDR3 nucleotide sequence: TGTGCCAGCAGCCCACCCCTTGCGGGAGTTAGGGAGCAGTACTTC.